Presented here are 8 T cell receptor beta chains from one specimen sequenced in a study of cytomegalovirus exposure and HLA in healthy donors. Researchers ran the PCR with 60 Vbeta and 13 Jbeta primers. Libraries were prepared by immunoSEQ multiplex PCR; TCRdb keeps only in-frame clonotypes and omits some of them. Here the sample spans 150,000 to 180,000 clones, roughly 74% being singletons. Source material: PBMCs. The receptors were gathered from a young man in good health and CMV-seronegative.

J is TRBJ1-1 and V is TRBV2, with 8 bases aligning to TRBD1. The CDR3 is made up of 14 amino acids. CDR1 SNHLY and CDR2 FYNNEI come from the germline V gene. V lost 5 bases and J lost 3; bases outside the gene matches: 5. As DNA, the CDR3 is TGTGCCAGCAGTTCGGACAGGGATTACACTGAAGCTTTCTTT. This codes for CASSSDRDYTEAFF.

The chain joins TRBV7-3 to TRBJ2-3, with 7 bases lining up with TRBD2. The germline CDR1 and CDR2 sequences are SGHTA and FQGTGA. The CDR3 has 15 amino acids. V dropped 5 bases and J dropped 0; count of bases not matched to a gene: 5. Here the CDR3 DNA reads TGTGCCAGCAGCAACACGGGGGGTAGCACAGATACGCAGTATTTT. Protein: CASSNTGGSTDTQYF.

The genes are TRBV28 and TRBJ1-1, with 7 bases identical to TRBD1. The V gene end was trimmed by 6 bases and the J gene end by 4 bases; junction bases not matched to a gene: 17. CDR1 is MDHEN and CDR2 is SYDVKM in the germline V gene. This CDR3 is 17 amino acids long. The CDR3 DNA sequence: TGTGCCAGCAGGCGGGCCCAGACAGGGTTTAGCGGCACTGAAGCTTTCTTT. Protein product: CASRRAQTGFSGTEAFF.

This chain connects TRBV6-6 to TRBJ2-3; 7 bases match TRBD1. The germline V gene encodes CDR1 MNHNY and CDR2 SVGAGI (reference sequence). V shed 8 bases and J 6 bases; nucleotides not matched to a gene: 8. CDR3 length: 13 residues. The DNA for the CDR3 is TGTGCCAGCGTGGACAGGAGCCGGGATACGCAGTATTTT. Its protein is CASVDRSRDTQYF.

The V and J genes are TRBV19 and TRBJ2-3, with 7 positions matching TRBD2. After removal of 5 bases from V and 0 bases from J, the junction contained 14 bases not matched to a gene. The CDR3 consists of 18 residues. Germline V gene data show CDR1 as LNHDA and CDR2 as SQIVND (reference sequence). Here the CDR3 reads CASSVKLAYGGSTDTQYF. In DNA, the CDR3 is TGTGCCAGTAGTGTCAAACTAGCGTATGGGGGGAGCACAGATACGCAGTATTTT.

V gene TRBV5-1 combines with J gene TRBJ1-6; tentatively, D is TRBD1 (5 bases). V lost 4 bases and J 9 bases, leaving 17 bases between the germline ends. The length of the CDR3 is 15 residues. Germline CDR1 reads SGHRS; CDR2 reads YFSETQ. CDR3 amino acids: CASSVAGERASPLHF. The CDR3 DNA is TGCGCCAGCAGCGTCGCGGGGGAGAGAGCTTCACCCCTCCACTTT.

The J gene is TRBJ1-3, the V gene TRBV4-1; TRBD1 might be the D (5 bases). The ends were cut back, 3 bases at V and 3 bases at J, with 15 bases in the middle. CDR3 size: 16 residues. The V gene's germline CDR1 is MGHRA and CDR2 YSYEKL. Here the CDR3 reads CASSHALDTVGNTIYF. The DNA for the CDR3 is TGCGCCAGCAGCCACGCTCTGGACACGGTTGGAAACACCATATATTTT.

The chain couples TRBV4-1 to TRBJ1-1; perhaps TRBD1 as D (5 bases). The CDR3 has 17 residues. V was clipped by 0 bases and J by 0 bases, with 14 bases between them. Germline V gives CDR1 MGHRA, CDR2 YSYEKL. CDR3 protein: CASSQESRAGMNTEAFF. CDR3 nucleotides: TGCGCCAGCAGCCAAGAGAGTAGGGCAGGGATGAACACTGAAGCTTTCTTT.